The next 6 T cell receptor beta chains were all read from a single sample in a study of beta chain features in type 1 diabetes. Study-wide results and limits: For Type 1 diabetes patients, all four CD4+ subsets carried TCRB CDR3s that were moderately but significantly shorter.

These receptors' antigens are unknown. The authors reverse transcribed all of the isolated RNA, so sequencing captured expressed TCRB transcripts. Clones were read by immunoSEQ multiplex PCR, and TCRdb kept only the in-frame ones, dropping some. The sample carries hundreds of thousands of clones, 13% recorded once. Source material: naive CD4+ T cells from blood. Receptor source: a young man with type 1 diabetes.

The sample holds many counts of this clone. V usage is TRBV7-9 and J usage is TRBJ2-4; 7 positions agree with TRBD1. CDR1 and CDR2 (germline): SEHNR, FQNEAQ (reference sequence). The junction had 4 bases not matched to a gene; V was cut back by 1 base and J by 4 bases. This CDR3 is 15 amino acids long. As DNA, the CDR3 is TGTGCCAGCAGCTTAGTTGGGACAGAGAAAAACATTCAGTACTTC. Translation gives CASSLVGTEKNIQYF.

In its sample, this clone was seen a few times. The chain employs TRBV6-1 and TRBJ1-4, with a tentative D call TRBD1 (5 bases). This CDR3 region has 10 residues. Deletions cut 8 bases from V and 8 bases from J, with 6 bases between. Germline assignment: CDR1 MNHNS and CDR2 SASEGT. Here the CDR3 DNA reads TGTGCCAGCGGGGCGGAAAAACTGTTTTTT. It specifies CASGAEKLFF.

This clone was found a few times. This sequence joins TRBV5-1 and TRBJ2-3, with D possibly TRBD2 on 5 matching bases. Trimming left V 3 bases short and J 1 base short, with 9 bases between. Germline assignment: CDR1 SGHRS and CDR2 YFSETQ. The CDR3 length is 14 residues. The chain's CDR3 is CASSSMEGTDTQYF. In nucleotides, the CDR3 is TGCGCCAGCAGCTCCATGGAGGGCACAGATACGCAGTATTTT.

This clone turned up a few times. V and J are TRBV4-1 and TRBJ2-1, with 8 bases that match TRBD1. Germline CDR1 and CDR2: MGHRA and YSYEKL. This CDR3 has 15 amino acids. Trimming at V came to 0 bases and at J to 12 bases, leaving 10 bases not matched to a gene. The chain's CDR3 is CASSQDRTGTLGQFF. CDR3 in DNA: TGCGCCAGCAGCCAAGATCGGACAGGGACCCTGGGGCAGTTCTTC.

The sample holds a few counts of this clone. The V call is TRBV18, the J call TRBJ1-2; TRBD1 matches at 8 bases. The CDR3 is 12 residues long. In germline, CDR1 is KGHSH, CDR2 LQKENI. V shed 3 bases and J 14 bases; nucleotides not matched to a gene: 8. CDR3 in amino acids: CASSPLDRAVTF. CDR3 bases: TGTGCCAGCTCACCCTTGGACAGGGCGGTAACCTTC. Complete variable domain (other parts from reference TRBV18 and TRBJ1-2): NAGVMQNPRHLVRRRGQEARLRCSPMKGHSHVYWYRQLPEEGLKFMVYLQKENIIDESGMPKERFSAEFPKEGPSILRIQQVVRGDSAAYFCASSPLDRAVTFGSGTRLTVV.

In its sample, this clone was seen a few times. The chain uses TRBV7-9 and TRBJ1-4; D remains ambiguous. The CDR3 length is 13 residues. Germline assignment: CDR1 SEHNR and CDR2 FQNEAQ (reference sequence). Trimming took off 5 bases at V and 8 bases at J, with 12 bases between the two ends. CDR3 sequence reads: CASSPRADEKLFF. For the CDR3, the DNA is TGTGCCAGCAGCCCCCGTGCAGACGAAAAACTGTTTTTT.